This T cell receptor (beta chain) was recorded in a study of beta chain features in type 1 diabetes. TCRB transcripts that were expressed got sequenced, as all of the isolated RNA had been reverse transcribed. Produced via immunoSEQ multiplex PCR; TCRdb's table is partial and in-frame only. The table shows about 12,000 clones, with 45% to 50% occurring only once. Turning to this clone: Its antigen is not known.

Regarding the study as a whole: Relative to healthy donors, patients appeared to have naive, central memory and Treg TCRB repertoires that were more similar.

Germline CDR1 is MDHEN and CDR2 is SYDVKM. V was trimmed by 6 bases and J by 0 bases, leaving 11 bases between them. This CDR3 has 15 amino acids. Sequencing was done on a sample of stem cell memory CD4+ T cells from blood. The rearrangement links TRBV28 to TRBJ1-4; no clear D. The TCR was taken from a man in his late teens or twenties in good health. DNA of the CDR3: TGTGCCAGCAGCCCTCACATTGCAACTAATGAAAAACTGTTTTTT. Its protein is CASSPHIATNEKLFF.